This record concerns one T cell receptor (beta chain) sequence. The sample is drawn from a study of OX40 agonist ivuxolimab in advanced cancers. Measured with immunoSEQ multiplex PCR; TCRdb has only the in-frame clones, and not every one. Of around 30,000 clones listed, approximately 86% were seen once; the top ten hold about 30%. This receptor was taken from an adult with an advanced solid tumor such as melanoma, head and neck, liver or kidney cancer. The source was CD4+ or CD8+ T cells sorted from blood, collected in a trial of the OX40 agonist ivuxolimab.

The CDR3 here is CATSREVGELFF. CDR3 nucleotide sequence: TGTGCCACCAGCAGAGAAGTCGGGGAGCTGTTTTTT. V is TRBV15 and J is TRBJ2-2; D ambiguous. The CDR3 covers 12 residues. V shed 0 bases and J shed 7 bases, with 3 bases lying between them. Looked up from germline, CDR1 is LNHNV and CDR2 is YYDKDF (reference sequence).